The clone carrying this T cell receptor beta chain was counted at least ten times. TCRdb re-clonotyped the PCR reads through MiXCR. This table has 35,000 to 45,000 clones, 3.2% appearing once. This specimen comes from a study of metastatic and nonmetastatic thyroid tumors. J gave up 4 bases and V 4 bases, and 8 bases lay outside the gene matches. This CDR3 is built from 15 residues. CDR1 is SGDLS, CDR2 YYNGEE, per germline. All patients were treatment-naive before thyroid surgery. The clonotype was recovered from a female donor with papillary thyroid cancer or a benign thyroid nodule (not recorded which). Some clones in this sample may be carry-over from other donors' samples. The sample taken for sequencing was blood. This chain connects TRBV9 to TRBJ1-2, with 9 bases identical to TRBD1. As DNA, the CDR3 is TGTGCCAGCAGCCCGTATTTGGGACAGGGCTATGGCTACACCTTC. It is translated as CASSPYLGQGYGYTF.